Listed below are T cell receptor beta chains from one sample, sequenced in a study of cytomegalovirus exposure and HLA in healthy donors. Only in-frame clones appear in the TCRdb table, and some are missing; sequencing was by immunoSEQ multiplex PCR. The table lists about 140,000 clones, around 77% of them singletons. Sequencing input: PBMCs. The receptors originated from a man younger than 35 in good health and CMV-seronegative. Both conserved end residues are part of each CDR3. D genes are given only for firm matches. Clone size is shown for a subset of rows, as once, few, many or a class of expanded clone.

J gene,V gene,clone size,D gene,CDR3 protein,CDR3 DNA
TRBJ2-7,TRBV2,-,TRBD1,CASRRDRAFYEQYF,TGTGCCAGCAGACGGGACAGGGCGTTCTACGAGCAGTACTTC
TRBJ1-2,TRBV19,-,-,CASNGWGADGYTF,TGTGCCAGTAACGGATGGGGAGCAGATGGCTACACCTTC
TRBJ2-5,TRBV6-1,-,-,CASSESLAGEETQYF,TGTGCCAGCAGTGAAAGTTTGGCAGGGGAAGAGACCCAGTACTTC
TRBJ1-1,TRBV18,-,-,CASSPIGVGTEAFF,TGTGCCAGCTCACCCATAGGGGTAGGTACTGAAGCTTTCTTT
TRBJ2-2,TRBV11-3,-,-,CASSYTGNAGELFF,TGTGCCAGCAGTTACACAGGGAACGCCGGGGAGCTGTTTTTT
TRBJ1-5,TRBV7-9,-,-,CASSLGPGFDNQPQHF,TGTGCCAGCAGCTTAGGTCCGGGTTTCGACAATCAGCCCCAGCATTTT
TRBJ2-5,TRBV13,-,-,CASSTTTETQYF,TGTGCCAGCAGCACAACCACGGAGACCCAGTACTTC
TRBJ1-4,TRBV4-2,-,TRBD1,CASSQTPGQGNEKLFF,TGTGCCAGCAGCCAGACACCGGGACAGGGTAATGAAAAACTGTTTTTT
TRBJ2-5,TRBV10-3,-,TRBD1,CAISGEGQGQETQYF,TGTGCCATCAGCGGAGAGGGACAGGGACAAGAGACCCAGTACTTC
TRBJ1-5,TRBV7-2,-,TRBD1,CASSLALGQGRDQPQHF,TGTGCCAGCAGCTTAGCCCTCGGACAGGGAAGGGATCAGCCCCAGCATTTT
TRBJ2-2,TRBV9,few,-,CASSVALNGELFF,TGTGCCAGCAGCGTAGCTCTTAACGGGGAGCTGTTTTTT
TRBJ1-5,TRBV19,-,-,CASSVLQGNQPQHF,TGTGCCAGTAGCGTCCTTCAGGGCAATCAGCCCCAGCATTTT
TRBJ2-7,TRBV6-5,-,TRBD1,CASRRQGRSSYEQYF,TGTGCCAGCAGGCGACAGGGACGGAGCTCCTACGAGCAGTACTTC
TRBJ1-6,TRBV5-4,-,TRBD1,CASSSGQGNSPLHF,TGTGCCAGCAGCTCGGGACAGGGGAATTCACCCCTCCACTTT
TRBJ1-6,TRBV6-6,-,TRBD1,CASSYSGGGNSPLHF,TGTGCCAGCAGTTACTCAGGAGGGGGCAATTCACCCCTCCACTTT
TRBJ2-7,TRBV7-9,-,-,CASSDGSYEQYF,TGTGCCAGCAGCGACGGGAGCTACGAGCAGTACTTC
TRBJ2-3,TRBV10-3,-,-,CAISEGQITDTQYF,TGTGCCATCAGTGAGGGACAGATTACTGATACGCAGTATTTT
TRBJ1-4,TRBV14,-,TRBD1,CASSPTGRGWGEKLFF,TGTGCCAGCAGCCCGACAGGGAGAGGATGGGGTGAAAAACTGTTTTTT
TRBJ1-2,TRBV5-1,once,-,CASSLEMATGPSVYGYTF,TGCGCCAGCAGCTTGGAAATGGCGACAGGCCCATCCGTCTATGGCTACACCTTC
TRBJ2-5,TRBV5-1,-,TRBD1,CASTIPGTGRETQYF,TGCGCCAGCACCATCCCCGGGACAGGGCGTGAGACCCAGTACTTC
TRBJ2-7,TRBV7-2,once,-,CASSLDGEQYF,TGTGCCAGCAGCTTAGACGGGGAGCAGTACTTC
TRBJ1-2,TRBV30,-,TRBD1,CAWRAGGISGYTF,TGTGCCTGGAGGGCAGGGGGTATCTCTGGCTACACCTTC
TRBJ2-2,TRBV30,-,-,CAWSVQVFGELFF,TGTGCCTGGAGTGTACAGGTTTTCGGGGAGCTGTTTTTT